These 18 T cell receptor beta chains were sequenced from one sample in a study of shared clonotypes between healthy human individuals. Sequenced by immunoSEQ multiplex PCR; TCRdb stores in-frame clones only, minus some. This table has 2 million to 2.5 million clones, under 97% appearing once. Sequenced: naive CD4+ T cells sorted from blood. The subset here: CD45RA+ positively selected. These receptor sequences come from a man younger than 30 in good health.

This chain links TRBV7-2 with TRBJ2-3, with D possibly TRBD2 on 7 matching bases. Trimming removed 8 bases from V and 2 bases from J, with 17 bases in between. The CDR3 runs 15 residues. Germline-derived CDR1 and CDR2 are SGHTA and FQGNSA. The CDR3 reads CASPGEGLYTDTQYF. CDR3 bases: TGTGCCAGCCCAGGGGAGGGGCTCTACACAGATACGCAGTATTTT.

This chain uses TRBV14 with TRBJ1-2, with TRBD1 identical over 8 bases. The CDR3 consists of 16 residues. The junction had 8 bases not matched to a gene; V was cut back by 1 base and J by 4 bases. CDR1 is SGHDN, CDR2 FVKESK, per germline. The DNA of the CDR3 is TGTGCCAGCAGCCAAGCAGGACAGGGTTGGGCCTATGGCTACACCTTC. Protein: CASSQAGQGWAYGYTF.

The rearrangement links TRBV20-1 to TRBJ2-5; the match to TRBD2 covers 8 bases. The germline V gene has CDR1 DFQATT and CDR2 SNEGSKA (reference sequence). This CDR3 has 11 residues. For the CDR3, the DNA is TGCACCACCGGGGGGGGTCAGACCCAGTACTTC. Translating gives CTTGGGQTQYF.

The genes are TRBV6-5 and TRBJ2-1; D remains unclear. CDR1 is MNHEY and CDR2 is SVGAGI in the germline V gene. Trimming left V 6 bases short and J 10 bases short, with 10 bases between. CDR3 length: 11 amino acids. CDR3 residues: CASRNNWEQFF. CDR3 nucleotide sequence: TGTGCCAGCAGGAATAATTGGGAGCAGTTCTTC.

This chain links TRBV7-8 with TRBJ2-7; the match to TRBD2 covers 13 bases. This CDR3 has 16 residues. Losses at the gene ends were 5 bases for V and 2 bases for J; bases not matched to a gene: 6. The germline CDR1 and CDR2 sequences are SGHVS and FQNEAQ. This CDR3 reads CASSGTSGTKTYEQYF. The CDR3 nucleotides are TGTGCCAGCAGCGGGACTAGCGGGACCAAGACCTACGAGCAGTACTTC. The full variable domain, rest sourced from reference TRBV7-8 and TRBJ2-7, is GAGVSQSPRYKVAKRGQDVALRCDPISGHVSLFWYQQALGQGPEFLTYFQNEAQLDKSGLPSDRFFAERPEGSVSTLKIQRTQQEDSAVYLCASSGTSGTKTYEQYFGPGTRLTVT.

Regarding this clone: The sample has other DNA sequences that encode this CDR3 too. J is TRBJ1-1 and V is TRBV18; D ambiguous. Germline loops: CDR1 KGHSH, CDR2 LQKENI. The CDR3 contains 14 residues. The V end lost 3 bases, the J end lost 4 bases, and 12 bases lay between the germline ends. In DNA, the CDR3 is TGTGCCAGCTCACCCGGTCGAGAAGGCACTGAAGCTTTCTTT. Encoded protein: CASSPGREGTEAFF.

CDR3 in DNA: TGTGCCAGCAGTGAAGCTACAGGGGCCACAGATACGCAGTATTTT. Protein sequence: CASSEATGATDTQYF. The genes are TRBV6-1 and TRBJ2-3; 7 bases match TRBD1. With V trimmed by 0 bases and J by 2 bases, 2 bases remained unmatched. CDR1 is MNHNS, CDR2 SASEGT, per germline. The CDR3 sequence is 15 residues long.

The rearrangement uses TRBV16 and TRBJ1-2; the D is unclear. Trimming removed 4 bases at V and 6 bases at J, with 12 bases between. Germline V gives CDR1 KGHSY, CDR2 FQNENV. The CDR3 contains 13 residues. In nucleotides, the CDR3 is TGTGCCAGCAGCCCGACAACCGTCGATGGCTACACCTTC. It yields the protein CASSPTTVDGYTF.

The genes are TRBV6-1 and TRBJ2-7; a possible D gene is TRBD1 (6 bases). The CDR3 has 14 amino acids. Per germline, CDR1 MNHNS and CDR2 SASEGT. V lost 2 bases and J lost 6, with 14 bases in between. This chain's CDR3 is CASSERGRGIEQYF. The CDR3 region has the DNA TGTGCCAGCAGTGAACGGGGCAGGGGAATCGAGCAGTACTTC.

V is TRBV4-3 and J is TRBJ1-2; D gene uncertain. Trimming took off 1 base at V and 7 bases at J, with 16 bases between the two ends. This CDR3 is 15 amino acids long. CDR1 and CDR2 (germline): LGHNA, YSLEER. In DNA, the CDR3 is TGCGCCAGCAGCCAAGCTGTGTACTCGGATCTTGGCTACACCTTC. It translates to CASSQAVYSDLGYTF.

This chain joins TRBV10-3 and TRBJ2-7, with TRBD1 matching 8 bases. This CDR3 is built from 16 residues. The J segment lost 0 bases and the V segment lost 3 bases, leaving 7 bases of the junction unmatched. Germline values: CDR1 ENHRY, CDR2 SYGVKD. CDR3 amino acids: CAISDGPTGASYEQYF. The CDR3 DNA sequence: TGTGCCATCAGTGATGGCCCGACAGGGGCCTCCTACGAGCAGTACTTC.

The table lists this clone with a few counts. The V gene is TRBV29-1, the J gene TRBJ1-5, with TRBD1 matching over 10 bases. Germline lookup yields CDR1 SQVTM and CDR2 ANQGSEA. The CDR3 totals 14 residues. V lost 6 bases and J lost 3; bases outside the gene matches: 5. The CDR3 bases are TGCAGCGTAGGGACAGGGGCCCCCAATCAGCCCCAGCATTTT. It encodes CSVGTGAPNQPQHF.

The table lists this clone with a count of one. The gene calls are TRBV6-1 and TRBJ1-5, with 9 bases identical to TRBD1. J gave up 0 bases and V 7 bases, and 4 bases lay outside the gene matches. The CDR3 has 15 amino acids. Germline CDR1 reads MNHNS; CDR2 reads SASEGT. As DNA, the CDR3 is TGTGCCAGCACTCCGGACAGGGGTAGCAATCAGCCCCAGCATTTT. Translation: CASTPDRGSNQPQHF.

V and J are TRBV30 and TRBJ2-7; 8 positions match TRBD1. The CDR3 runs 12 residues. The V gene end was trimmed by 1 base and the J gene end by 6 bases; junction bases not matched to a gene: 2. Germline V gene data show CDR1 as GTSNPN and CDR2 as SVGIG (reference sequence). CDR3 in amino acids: CAWSDDRGEQYF. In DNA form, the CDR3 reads TGTGCCTGGAGTGACGACAGGGGCGAGCAGTACTTC.

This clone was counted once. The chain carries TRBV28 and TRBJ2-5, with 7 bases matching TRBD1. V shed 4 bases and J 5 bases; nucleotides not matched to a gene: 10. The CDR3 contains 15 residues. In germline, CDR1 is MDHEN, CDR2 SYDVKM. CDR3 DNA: TGTGCCAGCAGTTCCCCGACGTCCAGGGGGGAGACCCAGTACTTC. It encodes CASSSPTSRGETQYF.

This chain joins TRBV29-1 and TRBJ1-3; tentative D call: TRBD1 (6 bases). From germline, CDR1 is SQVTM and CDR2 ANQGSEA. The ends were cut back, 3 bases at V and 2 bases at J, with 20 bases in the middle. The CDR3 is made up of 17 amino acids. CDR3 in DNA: TGCAGCGTTGAGGGGAACGGGGGGGGCCCTACTGGAAACACCATATATTTT. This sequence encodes CSVEGNGGGPTGNTIYF.

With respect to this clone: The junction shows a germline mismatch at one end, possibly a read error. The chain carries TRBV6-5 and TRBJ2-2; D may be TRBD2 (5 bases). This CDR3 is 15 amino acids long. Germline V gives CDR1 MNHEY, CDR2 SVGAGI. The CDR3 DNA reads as TGTGCCAGCAGTTACGAAGGGTACAACACCGGGGAGCTGTCTTTT. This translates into CASSYEGYNTGELSF.

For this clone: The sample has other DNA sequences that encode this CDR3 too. CDR3 amino acids: CASSLGTTTYEQYF. CDR3 bases: TGCGCCAGCAGCTTAGGGACAACTACCTACGAGCAGTACTTC. This chain connects TRBV5-1 to TRBJ2-7, with D maybe TRBD1 (6 bases). Trimming removed 2 bases at V and 2 bases at J, with 11 bases between. The CDR3 length is 14 residues. Per the germline V gene, CDR1 is SGHRS and CDR2 is YFSETQ.